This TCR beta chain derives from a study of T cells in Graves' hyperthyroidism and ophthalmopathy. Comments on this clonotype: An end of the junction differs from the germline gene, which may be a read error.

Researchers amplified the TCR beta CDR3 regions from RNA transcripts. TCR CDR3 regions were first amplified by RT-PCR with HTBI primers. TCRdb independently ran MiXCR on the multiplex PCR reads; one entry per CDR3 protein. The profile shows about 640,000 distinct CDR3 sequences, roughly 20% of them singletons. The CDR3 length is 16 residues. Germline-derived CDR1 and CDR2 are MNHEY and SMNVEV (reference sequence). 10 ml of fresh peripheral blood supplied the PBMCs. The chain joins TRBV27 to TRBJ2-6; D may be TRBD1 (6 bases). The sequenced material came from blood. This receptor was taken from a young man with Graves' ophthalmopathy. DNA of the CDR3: TGTGCCAGCAGACTACAGGGAATTTCTGGGGCCAGCGTCCTGACTTTC. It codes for CASRLQGISGASVLTF.